This entry describes one TCR beta chain. Its target is not known. The V segment lost 5 bases and the J segment 2 bases; nucleotides outside the gene matches: 5. This CDR3 contains 14 residues. Per germline, CDR1 SGHTA and CDR2 FQGNSA. The data are from a study of T cell responses to AZD1222 COVID-19 vaccine. Sequencing used immunoSEQ multiplex PCR; TCRdb keeps in-frame clones, though not all of them. The sample records around 78,000 clones, roughly 90% being singletons. Whole-study results and caveats: Clonal diversity was possibly underestimated, and white British individuals and females predominated among donors.

The rearrangement uses TRBV7-2 and TRBJ2-7; the match to TRBD2 covers 8 bases. This clonotype originated in an adult in good health. Sequences were derived from peripheral blood, sampled on day 0 of MenACWY control vaccination. The CDR3 reads CASSPTSGPYEQYF. CDR3 DNA sequence: TGTGCCAGCAGCCCTACTAGCGGCCCCTACGAGCAGTACTTC.